Listed below are T cell receptor beta chains from one sample, sequenced in a study of tumor-infiltrating lymphocytes in primary liver carcinoma. Each CDR3 protein gets one entry after TCRdb re-called the multiplex PCR reads with MiXCR. The top ten clones hold about 6.1% of a sample with 300,000 to 400,000 distinct CDR3 sequences, around 60% of them seen once. The source material was peripheral blood. The receptors were sampled from a man in his forties with primary liver carcinoma and hepatitis B virus infection. The CDR3 runs from the conserved cysteine through the conserved F or W. The D gene is left open where the match is weak.

D,V,CDR3
NA,TRBV29-1,CSARYCREFDEQYF
NA,TRBV10-3,CAISEVSGEQYF
TRBD1,TRBV11-2,CASSKNRGRTDTQYF
NA,TRBV4-2,CASSQDGPTGGNGYTF
NA,TRBV11-2,CASSLDRGEQFF
NA,TRBV11-2,CASSPRFDDSPLRF
NA,TRBV11-2,CASSLDGWSTRYIF
TRBD2,TRBV11-2,CASSLSLAGANEQFF
NA,TRBV5-6,CASSRAINYYEQYF
TRBD2,TRBV11-2,CASSLEGTMSYEQYF
TRBD2,TRBV4-1,CASRPPVREACNEQFF
NA,TRBV6-5,CASSTPIGGYTF
NA,TRBV11-2,CASSLETYAAFF
NA,TRBV4-1,CASSQVSVSAHNSPLRF
NA,TRBV5-4,CASSQMTGPDNERFF
TRBD1,TRBV5-4,CASSTDRGTTNEKLFF
NA,TRBV6-5,CASRRGSNQPQHF
TRBD2,TRBV5-5,CASCHGVGRLMNEQFF
NA,TRBV11-1,CASSLSVATNYGYTF
TRBD2,TRBV11-2,CASNLQGTSGSLDTQYF
NA,TRBV11-2,CASRFLGGQYEQYF
NA,TRBV24-1,CAISVNVGRTSNEQFF
NA,TRBV24-1,CATSDHAMGEQYF
NA,TRBV28,CASNLRGTEAFF
NA,TRBV11-2,CASRDTRDEPYF
NA,TRBV12-5,CASAPSNTRELFF
TRBD1,TRBV6-6,CASRNNGQGASGYTF
TRBD2,TRBV11-2,CARSLAGGAPYNKQFF
NA,TRBV4-1,CASSQEQKRGGEQYF
TRBD2,TRBV28,CASNGLAGDNEQFF
NA,TRBV7-9,CASSSRRGGTHEQYF
NA,TRBV11-2,CASTSDGSAQTQYF
TRBD1,TRBV11-2,CASSLGRDRGRMRDTEAFF
NA,TRBV4-1,CANSEAQYYGYTF
NA,TRBV6-5,CASRRTDDSNQLQHF
TRBD1,TRBV10-1,CVSSAGTGMESIQHF